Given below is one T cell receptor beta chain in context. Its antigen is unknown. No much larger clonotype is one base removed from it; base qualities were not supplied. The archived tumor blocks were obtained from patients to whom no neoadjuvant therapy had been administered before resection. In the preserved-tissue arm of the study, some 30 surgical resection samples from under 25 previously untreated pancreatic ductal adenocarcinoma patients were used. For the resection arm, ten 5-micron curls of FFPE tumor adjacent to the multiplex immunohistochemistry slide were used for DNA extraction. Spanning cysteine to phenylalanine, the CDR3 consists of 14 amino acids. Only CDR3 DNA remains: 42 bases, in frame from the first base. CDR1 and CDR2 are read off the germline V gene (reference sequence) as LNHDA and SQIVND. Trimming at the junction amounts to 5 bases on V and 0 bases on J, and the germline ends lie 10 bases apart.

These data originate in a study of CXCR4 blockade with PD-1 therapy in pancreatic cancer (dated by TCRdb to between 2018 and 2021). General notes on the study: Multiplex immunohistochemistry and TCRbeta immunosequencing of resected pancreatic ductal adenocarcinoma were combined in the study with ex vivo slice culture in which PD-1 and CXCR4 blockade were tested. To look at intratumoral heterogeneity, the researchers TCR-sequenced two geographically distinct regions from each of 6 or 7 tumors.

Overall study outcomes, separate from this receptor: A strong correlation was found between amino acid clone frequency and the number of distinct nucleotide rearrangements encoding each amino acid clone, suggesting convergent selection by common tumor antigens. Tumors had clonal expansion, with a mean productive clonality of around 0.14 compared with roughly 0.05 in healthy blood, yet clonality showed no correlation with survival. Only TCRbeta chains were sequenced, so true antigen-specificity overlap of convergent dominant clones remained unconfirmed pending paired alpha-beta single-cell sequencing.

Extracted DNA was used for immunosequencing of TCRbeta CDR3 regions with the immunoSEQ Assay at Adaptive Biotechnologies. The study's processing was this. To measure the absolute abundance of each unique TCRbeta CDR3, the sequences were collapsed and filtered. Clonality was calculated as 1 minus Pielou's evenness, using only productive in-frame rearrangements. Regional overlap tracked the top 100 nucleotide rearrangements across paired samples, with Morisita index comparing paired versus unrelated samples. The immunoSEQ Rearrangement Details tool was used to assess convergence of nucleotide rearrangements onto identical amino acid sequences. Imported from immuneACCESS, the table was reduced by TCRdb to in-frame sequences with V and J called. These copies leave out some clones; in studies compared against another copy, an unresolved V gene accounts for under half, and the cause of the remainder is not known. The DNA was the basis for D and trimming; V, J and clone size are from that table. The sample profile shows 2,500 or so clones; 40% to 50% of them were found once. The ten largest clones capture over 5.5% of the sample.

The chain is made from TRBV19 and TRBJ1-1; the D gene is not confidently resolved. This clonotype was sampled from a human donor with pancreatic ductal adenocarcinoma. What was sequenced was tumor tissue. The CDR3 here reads CASSLATLNTEAFF. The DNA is TGTGCCAGTAGTTTGGCTACCCTGAACACTGAAGCTTTCTTT.